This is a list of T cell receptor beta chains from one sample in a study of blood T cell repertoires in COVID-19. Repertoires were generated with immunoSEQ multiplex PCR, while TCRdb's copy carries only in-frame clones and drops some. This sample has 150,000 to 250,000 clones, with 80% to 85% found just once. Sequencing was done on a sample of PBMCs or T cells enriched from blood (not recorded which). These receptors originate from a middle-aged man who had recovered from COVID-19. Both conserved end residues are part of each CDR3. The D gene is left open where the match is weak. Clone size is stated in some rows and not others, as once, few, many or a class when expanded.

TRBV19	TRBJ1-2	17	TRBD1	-	CASSIAGQVNFRHGYTF	TGTGCCAGTAGTATCGCGGGACAGGTAAACTTTCGCCATGGCTACACCTTC
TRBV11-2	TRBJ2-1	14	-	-	CASSFDRGPAEQFF	TGTGCCAGCAGCTTTGACAGAGGACCGGCTGAGCAGTTCTTC
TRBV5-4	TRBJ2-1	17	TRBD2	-	CASSWGSGAGIYNEQFF	TGTGCCAGCAGCTGGGGATCGGGAGCGGGGATCTACAATGAGCAGTTCTTC
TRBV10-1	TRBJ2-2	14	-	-	CASSRDWNTGELFF	TGCGCCAGCAGTAGGGACTGGAACACCGGGGAGCTGTTTTTT
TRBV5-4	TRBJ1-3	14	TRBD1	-	CASWAGGSGNTIYF	TGTGCCAGCTGGGCAGGGGGCTCTGGAAACACCATATATTTT
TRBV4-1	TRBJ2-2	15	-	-	CASSQVAGSAGELFF	TGCGCCAGCAGCCAAGTGGCCGGGTCGGCCGGGGAGCTGTTTTTT
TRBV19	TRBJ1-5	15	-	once	CASSTAGTLNQPQHF	TGTGCCAGTAGTACAGCCGGGACACTAAATCAGCCCCAGCATTTT
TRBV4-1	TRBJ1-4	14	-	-	CASSHTGLGEKLFF	TGCGCCAGCAGCCATACAGGGTTGGGGGAAAAACTGTTTTTT
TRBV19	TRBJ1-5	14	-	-	CASSISGGDQPQHF	TGTGCCAGTAGTATTTCCGGGGGTGATCAGCCCCAGCATTTT
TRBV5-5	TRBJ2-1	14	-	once	CASSLTVSYNEQFF	TGTGCCAGCAGCTTGACAGTCTCCTACAATGAGCAGTTCTTC
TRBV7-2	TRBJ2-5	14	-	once	CASSHRGLEETQYF	TGTGCCAGCAGCCACCGCGGGTTGGAAGAGACCCAGTACTTC
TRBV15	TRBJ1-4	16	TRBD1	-	CATSRDSDRDNEKLFF	TGTGCCACCAGCAGAGATAGTGACAGGGATAATGAAAAACTGTTTTTT
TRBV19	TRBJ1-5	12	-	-	CATTTGLGPQHF	TGTGCCACTACAACAGGATTGGGGCCCCAGCATTTT
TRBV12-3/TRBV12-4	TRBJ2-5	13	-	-	CASSFHAEETQYF	TGTGCCAGCAGTTTTCATGCGGAAGAGACCCAGTACTTC
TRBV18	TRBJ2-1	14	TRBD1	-	CASSQQGWYNEQFF	TGTGCCAGCTCACAACAGGGGTGGTACAATGAGCAGTTCTTC
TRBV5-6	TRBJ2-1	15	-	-	CASSRQLTSYNEQFF	TGTGCCAGCAGCCGACAGCTCACCTCCTACAATGAGCAGTTCTTC
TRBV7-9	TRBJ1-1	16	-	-	CASSLIGGARGTEAFF	TGTGCCAGCAGCTTAATTGGGGGGGCGCGAGGCACTGAAGCTTTCTTT
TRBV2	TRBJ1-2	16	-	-	CAGTLGVTGANYGYTF	TGTGCCGGGACACTGGGGGTTACAGGAGCCAACTATGGCTACACCTTC
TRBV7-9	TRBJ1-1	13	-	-	CASSLDPRGEAFF	TGTGCCAGCAGTCTCGACCCCCGGGGTGAAGCTTTCTTT
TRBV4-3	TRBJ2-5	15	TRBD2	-	CASSLAGGPRETQYF	TGCGCCAGCAGCCTAGCGGGGGGGCCTCGAGAGACCCAGTACTTC
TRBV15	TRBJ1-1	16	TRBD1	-	CATSREWDRVNTEAFF	TGTGCCACCAGCAGGGAATGGGACAGAGTGAACACTGAAGCTTTCTTT
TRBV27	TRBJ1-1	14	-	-	CASSPQVWNTEAFF	TGTGCCAGCAGTCCTCAGGTATGGAACACTGAAGCTTTCTTT
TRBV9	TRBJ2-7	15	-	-	CASSVSAAPAYEQYF	TGTGCCAGCAGCGTAAGTGCGGCTCCAGCCTACGAGCAGTACTTC
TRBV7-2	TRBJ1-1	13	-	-	CASSLDSDTEAFF	TGTGCCAGCAGCTTAGATTCGGACACTGAAGCTTTCTTT
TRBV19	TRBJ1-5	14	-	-	CASSGAALNQPQHF	TGTGCCAGTAGTGGGGCAGCCCTCAATCAGCCCCAGCATTTT
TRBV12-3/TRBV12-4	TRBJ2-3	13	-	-	CASSLVERSTQYF	TGTGCCAGCAGTTTAGTGGAGCGGAGCACGCAGTATTTT
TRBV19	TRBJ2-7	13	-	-	CASSANGTPKQYF	TGTGCCAGTAGTGCAAACGGGACACCGAAGCAGTACTTC
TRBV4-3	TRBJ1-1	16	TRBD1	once	CASSLTFGTGNTEAFF	TGCGCCAGCAGCCTTACTTTCGGGACAGGGAACACTGAAGCTTTCTTT
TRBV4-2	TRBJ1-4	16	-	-	CASSQGTGAGNEKLFF	TGTGCCAGCAGCCAAGGAACAGGAGCCGGGAATGAAAAACTGTTTTTT
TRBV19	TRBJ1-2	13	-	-	CASSMDSNYGYTF	TGTGCCAGTAGTATGGACAGTAACTATGGCTACACCTTC